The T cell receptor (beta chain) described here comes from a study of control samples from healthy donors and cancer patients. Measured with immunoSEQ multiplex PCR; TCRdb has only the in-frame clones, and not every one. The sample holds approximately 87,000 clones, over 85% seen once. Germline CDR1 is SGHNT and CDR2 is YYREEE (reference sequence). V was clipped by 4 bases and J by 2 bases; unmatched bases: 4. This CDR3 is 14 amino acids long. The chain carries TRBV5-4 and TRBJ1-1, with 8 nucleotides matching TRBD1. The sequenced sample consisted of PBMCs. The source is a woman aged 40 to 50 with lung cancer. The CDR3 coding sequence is TGTGCCAGCAGCGCTCAGGGGGCAAACACTGAAGCTTTCTTT. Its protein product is CASSAQGANTEAFF. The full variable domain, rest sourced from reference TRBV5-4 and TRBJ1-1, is ETGVTQSPTHLIKTRGQQVTLRCSSQSGHNTVSWYQQALGQGPQFIFQYYREEENGRGNFPPRFSGLQFPNYSSELNVNALELDDSALYLCASSAQGANTEAFFGQGTRLTVV.